The rows below give T cell receptor beta chains drawn from one sample of a study of blood T cell repertoires in COVID-19. Libraries were prepared by immunoSEQ multiplex PCR; TCRdb keeps only in-frame clonotypes and omits some of them. The repertoire consists of 25,000 to 35,000 clones, with 65% to 90% occurring once and the leading ten covering about 14%. Sequenced material: peripheral blood. The receptors were gathered from a human donor in a cohort sampled during active COVID-19. Both conserved end residues are part of each CDR3. Each record gives: V gene, J gene, D gene, clone size, CDR3 protein, CDR3 DNA. The D gene is left open where the match is weak. The listing skips clone size in some rows; elsewhere it reads once, few, many or a size class.

TRBV7-9	TRBJ2-3	TRBD2	-	CASSFLAGGSGDTQYF	TGTGCCAGCAGCTTCCTAGCGGGGGGTTCGGGAGATACGCAGTATTTT
TRBV4-1	TRBJ2-3	-	few	CASSQGEADTQYF	TGCGCCAGCAGCCAGGGGGAGGCAGATACGCAGTATTTT
TRBV5-5	TRBJ1-6	TRBD1	-	CASSPGQEGSPLHF	TGTGCCAGCAGCCCCGGACAGGAGGGATCACCCCTCCACTTT
TRBV6-2/TRBV6-3	TRBJ1-1	TRBD1	once	CASSPTLSGQVMNTEAFF	TGTGCCAGCAGCCCTACGCTAAGCGGACAGGTTATGAACACTGAAGCTTTCTTT
TRBV7-9	TRBJ2-5	-	-	CASTPSGVGETQYF	TGTGCCAGCACCCCCTCGGGGGTAGGAGAGACCCAGTACTTC
TRBV7-2	TRBJ2-1	-	-	CASSPGPGSYNEQFF	TGTGCCAGCAGCCCCGGCCCGGGGTCCTACAATGAGCAGTTCTTC
TRBV27	TRBJ1-5	TRBD1	-	CASSLLGQTNQPQHF	TGTGCCAGCAGTTTATTGGGACAGACGAATCAGCCCCAGCATTTT
TRBV5-4	TRBJ2-7	-	-	CASSSGGIYEQYF	TGTGCCAGCAGCTCTGGGGGGATCTACGAGCAGTACTTC
TRBV4-3	TRBJ2-1	-	-	CASSQVQGSYNEQFF	TGCGCCAGCAGCCAAGTTCAGGGTTCCTACAATGAGCAGTTCTTC
TRBV7-2	TRBJ2-7	-	-	CASSFRRDYEQYF	TGTGCCAGCAGCTTTAGGAGAGACTACGAGCAGTACTTC
TRBV28	TRBJ2-7	TRBD1	-	CATAGGSSYEQYF	TGTGCCACCGCAGGGGGAAGCTCCTACGAGCAGTACTTC
TRBV12-5	TRBJ1-2	-	-	CASGAGYNYGYTF	TGTGCTAGTGGCGCAGGGTACAACTATGGCTACACCTTC
TRBV3-1/TRBV3-2	TRBJ1-5	-	-	CASSNNPGQPQHF	TGTGCCAGCAGCAACAACCCGGGTCAGCCCCAGCATTTT
TRBV12-3/TRBV12-4	TRBJ2-7	-	-	CASTLSPQEQYF	TGTGCCAGCACCCTCTCCCCCCAGGAGCAGTACTTC
TRBV10-2	TRBJ1-4	-	-	CASRPTGSGEKLFF	TGCGCCAGCAGGCCCACGGGGTCGGGTGAAAAACTGTTTTTT
TRBV7-9	TRBJ2-2	TRBD2	few	CASSSPLAGGPNTGELFF	TGTGCCAGCAGCTCGCCCCTAGCGGGGGGGCCGAACACCGGGGAGCTGTTTTTT
TRBV10-2	TRBJ2-1	TRBD2	-	CASGPSGGNEQFF	TGCGCCAGCGGGCCTAGCGGGGGCAATGAGCAGTTCTTC
TRBV4-3	TRBJ2-3	-	-	CASSQDLSVDTQYF	TGCGCCAGCAGCCAAGATCTCTCTGTGGATACGCAGTATTTT
TRBV29-1	TRBJ2-1	TRBD2	once	CSVEFNLAGGYNEQFF	TGCAGCGTTGAATTTAATCTAGCGGGCGGATACAATGAGCAGTTCTTC
TRBV6-6	TRBJ2-5	-	-	CASRSSLLQETQYF	TGTGCCAGTCGATCGAGCCTTCTCCAAGAGACCCAGTACTTC
TRBV7-9	TRBJ1-1	-	few	CASSSILIMGRAFF	TGTGCCAGCAGCTCCATCCTCATCATGGGCCGCGCTTTCTTT
TRBV11-2	TRBJ2-1	TRBD1	-	CASSLEGQGVGEQFF	TGTGCCAGCAGCTTAGAAGGACAGGGGGTGGGTGAGCAGTTCTTC
TRBV7-9	TRBJ2-1	TRBD2	once	CASSREGLPNEQFF	TGTGCCAGCAGCCGGGAGGGTCTTCCGAATGAGCAGTTCTTC
TRBV27	TRBJ2-1	TRBD2	-	CASSPKTSGGSNEQFF	TGTGCCAGCAGTCCCAAGACTAGCGGGGGGTCCAATGAGCAGTTCTTC
TRBV7-9	TRBJ2-1	-	once	CASSPPTHTSYNEQFF	TGTGCCAGCAGCCCGCCAACACACACCTCCTACAATGAGCAGTTCTTC
TRBV7-9	TRBJ2-1	TRBD2	few	CASSVSGGSYNEQFF	TGTGCCAGCAGCGTGAGCGGGGGCTCCTACAATGAGCAGTTCTTC
TRBV7-8	TRBJ2-7	-	once	CASSPTGQLNYEQYF	TGTGCCAGCAGCCCAACCGGACAGCTTAACTACGAGCAGTACTTC
TRBV6-2/TRBV6-3	TRBJ1-2	-	once	CASSDLLRGDGYTF	TGTGCCAGCAGTGACCTACTCCGCGGGGATGGCTACACCTTC